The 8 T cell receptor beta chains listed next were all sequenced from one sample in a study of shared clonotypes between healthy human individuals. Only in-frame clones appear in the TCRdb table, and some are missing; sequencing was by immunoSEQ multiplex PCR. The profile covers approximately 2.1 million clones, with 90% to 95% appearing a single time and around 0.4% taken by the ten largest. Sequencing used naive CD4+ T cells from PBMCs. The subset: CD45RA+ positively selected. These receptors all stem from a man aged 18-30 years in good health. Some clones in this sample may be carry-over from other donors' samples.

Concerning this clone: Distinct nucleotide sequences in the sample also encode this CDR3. The CDR3 sequence is CASSPPGDTQYF. CDR3 nucleotide sequence: TGTGCCAGCAGCCCACCAGGGGATACGCAGTATTTT. V and J are TRBV7-9 and TRBJ2-3; D perhaps matches TRBD1 (5 bases). Germline loops: CDR1 SEHNR, CDR2 FQNEAQ (reference sequence). CDR3 length: 12 amino acids. V lost 5 bases and J 6 bases, leaving 9 bases between the germline ends. The complete variable domain, with remaining parts taken from reference TRBV7-9 and TRBJ2-3, reads DTGVSQNPRHKITKRGQNVTFRCDPISEHNRLYWYRQTLGQGPEFLTYFQNEAQLEKSRLLSDRFSAERPKGSFSTLEIQRTEQGDSAMYLCASSPPGDTQYFGPGTRLTVL.

CDR3 coding DNA: TGTGCCAGCAGCGCCGGGACACGAGAGACCCAGTACTTC. Its protein product is CASSAGTRETQYF. The gene calls are TRBV2 and TRBJ2-5; tentative D call: TRBD1 (6 bases). Looked up from germline, CDR1 is SNHLY and CDR2 is FYNNEI. Trimming pared 6 bases from V and 4 bases from J, leaving 12 bases between. The length of the CDR3 is 13 residues.

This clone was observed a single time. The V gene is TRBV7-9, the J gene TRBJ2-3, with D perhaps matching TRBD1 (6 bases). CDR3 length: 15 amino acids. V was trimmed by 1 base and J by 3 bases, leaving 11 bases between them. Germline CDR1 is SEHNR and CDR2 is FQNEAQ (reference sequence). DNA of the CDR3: TGTGCCAGCAGCTTAGGCAGGGGTTGGACAGATACGCAGTATTTT. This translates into CASSLGRGWTDTQYF.

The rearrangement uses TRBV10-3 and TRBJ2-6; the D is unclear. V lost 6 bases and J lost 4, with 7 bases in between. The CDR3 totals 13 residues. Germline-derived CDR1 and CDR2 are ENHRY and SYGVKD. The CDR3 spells CAIRESGANVLTF. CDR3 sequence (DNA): TGTGCCATCAGGGAATCCGGGGCCAACGTCCTGACTTTC.

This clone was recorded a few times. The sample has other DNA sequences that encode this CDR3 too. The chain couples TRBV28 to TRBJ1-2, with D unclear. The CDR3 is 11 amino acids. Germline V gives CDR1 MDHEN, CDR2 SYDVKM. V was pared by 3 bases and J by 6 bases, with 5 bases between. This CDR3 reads CASSFSDGYTF. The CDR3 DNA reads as TGTGCCAGCAGTTTTTCGGATGGCTACACCTTC.

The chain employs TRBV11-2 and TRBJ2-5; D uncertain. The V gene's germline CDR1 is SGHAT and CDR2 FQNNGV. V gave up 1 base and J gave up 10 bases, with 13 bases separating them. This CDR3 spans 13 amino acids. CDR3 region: CASSLAAGWGQYF. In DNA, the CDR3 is TGTGCCAGCAGCTTAGCGGCAGGTTGGGGCCAGTACTTC.

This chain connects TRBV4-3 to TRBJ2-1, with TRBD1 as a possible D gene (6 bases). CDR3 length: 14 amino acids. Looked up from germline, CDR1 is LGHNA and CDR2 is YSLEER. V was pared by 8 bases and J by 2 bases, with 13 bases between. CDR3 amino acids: CASAEQGPYNEQFF. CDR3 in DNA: TGCGCCAGCGCAGAGCAGGGGCCCTACAATGAGCAGTTCTTC.

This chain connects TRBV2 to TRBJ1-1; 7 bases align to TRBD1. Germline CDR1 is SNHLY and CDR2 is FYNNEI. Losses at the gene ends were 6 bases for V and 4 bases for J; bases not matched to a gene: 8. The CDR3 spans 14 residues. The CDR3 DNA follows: TGTGCCAGCAGAACGCAGGGGGGCGGCACTGAAGCTTTCTTT. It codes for CASRTQGGGTEAFF.